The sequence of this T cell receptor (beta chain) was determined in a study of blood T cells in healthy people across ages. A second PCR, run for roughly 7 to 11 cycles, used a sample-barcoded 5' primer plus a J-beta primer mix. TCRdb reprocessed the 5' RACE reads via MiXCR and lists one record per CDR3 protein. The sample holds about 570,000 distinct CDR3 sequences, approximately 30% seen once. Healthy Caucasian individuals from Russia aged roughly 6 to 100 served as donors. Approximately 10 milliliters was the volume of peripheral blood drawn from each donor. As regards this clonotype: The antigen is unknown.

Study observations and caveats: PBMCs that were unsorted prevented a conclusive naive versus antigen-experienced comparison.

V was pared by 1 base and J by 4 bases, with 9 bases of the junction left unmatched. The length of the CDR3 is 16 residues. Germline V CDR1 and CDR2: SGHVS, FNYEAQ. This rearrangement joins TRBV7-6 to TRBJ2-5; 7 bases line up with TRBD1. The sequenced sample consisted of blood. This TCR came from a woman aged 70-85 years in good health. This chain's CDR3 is CASSLGDRAPRETQYF. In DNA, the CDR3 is TGTGCCAGCAGCTTAGGTGACAGGGCCCCACGAGAGACCCAGTACTTC.